These 13 T cell receptor beta chains came from one sample sequenced in a study of blood T cell repertoires in COVID-19. Libraries were prepared by immunoSEQ multiplex PCR; TCRdb keeps only in-frame clonotypes and omits some of them. The sample contains 65,000 to 70,000 clones, roughly 79% of which appear only once. Sequencing input: peripheral blood. The receptors come from a man aged 60-69 years with acute or convalescent COVID-19.

The chain employs TRBV4-2 and TRBJ2-1; D call uncertain. This CDR3 region has 15 residues. The germline V and J ends were trimmed by 1 base and 6 bases, with 13 bases remaining between them. Germline values: CDR1 LGHNA, CDR2 YNFKEQ. CDR3 loop: CASSQGMGSANEQFF. The DNA for the CDR3 is TGTGCCAGCAGCCAAGGGATGGGCTCTGCCAATGAGCAGTTCTTC.

V usage is TRBV4-2 and J usage is TRBJ1-5; D ambiguous. V was shortened by 4 bases and J by 3 bases, with 22 bases between the two germline ends. The CDR3 consists of 18 residues. In germline, CDR1 is LGHNA, CDR2 YNFKEQ. The CDR3, as DNA: TGTGCCAGCAGCCTCTCTTTATCCGCCCCGGGATACAATCAGCCCCAGCATTTT. This sequence encodes CASSLSLSAPGYNQPQHF.

The chain uses TRBV7-2 and TRBJ2-5; weak D call: TRBD2 (6 bases). V was cut by 6 bases and J by 4 bases, with 15 bases left in between. The CDR3 is 14 amino acids. CDR1 and CDR2 from the germline V gene are SGHTA and FQGNSA. The CDR3 reads CASRPARGRETQYF. The CDR3 coding sequence is TGTGCCAGCAGACCCGCCCGGGGGAGAGAGACCCAGTACTTC.

The J gene is TRBJ2-3, the V gene TRBV4-2, with D perhaps matching TRBD2 (5 bases). V was shortened by 2 bases and J by 2 bases, with 14 bases between the two germline ends. In germline, CDR1 is LGHNA, CDR2 YNFKEQ. There are 16 residues in the CDR3. DNA of the CDR3: TGTGCCAGCAGCCAATCACTTCTAGCACCCACAGATACGCAGTATTTT. Residues: CASSQSLLAPTDTQYF.

The chain combines TRBV6-2 or TRBV6-3 with TRBJ1-1; weak D call: TRBD1 (5 bases). CDR1 and CDR2 from the germline V gene are MNHEY and SVGEGT. V was pared by 2 bases and J by 5 bases, with 9 bases between. CDR3 length: 13 residues. The CDR3: CASSYTGVTEAFF. CDR3 sequence (DNA): TGTGCCAGCAGTTACACGGGGGTGACTGAAGCTTTCTTT.

This chain joins TRBV5-1 and TRBJ1-4, with 7 nucleotides matching TRBD1. The length of the CDR3 is 14 residues. Germline values: CDR1 SGHRS, CDR2 YFSETQ. Trimming took 0 bases from V and 4 from J; bases not matched to a gene: 0. CDR3 DNA: TGCGCCAGCAGCTTGGGACAGGGTAATGAAAAACTGTTTTTT. It yields the protein CASSLGQGNEKLFF.

This sequence joins TRBV19 and TRBJ1-1; D is unresolved. Per the germline V gene, CDR1 is LNHDA and CDR2 is SQIVND (reference sequence). With 6 bases removed from V and 8 bases from J, the gap between germline ends came to 22 bases. This CDR3 comprises 15 residues. CDR3 DNA: TGTGCCAGTAGGGCGAGGCGTGGGGAGAGAGAAGAAGCTTTCTTT. Translating it yields CASRARRGEREEAFF.

This chain connects TRBV19 to TRBJ1-5; D uncertain. Germline CDR1 is LNHDA and CDR2 is SQIVND (reference sequence). Trimming removed 0 bases from V and 0 bases from J, with 6 bases in between. The CDR3 runs to 15 residues. The CDR3 protein is CASSIERDSNQPQHF. In DNA form, the CDR3 reads TGTGCCAGTAGTATAGAGAGGGATAGCAATCAGCCCCAGCATTTT.

The genes are TRBV27 and TRBJ2-1; 8 nucleotides align to TRBD1. Germline V gene sequence: CDR1 MNHEY, CDR2 SMNVEV (reference sequence). With V trimmed by 2 bases and J by 8 bases, 8 bases remained unmatched. CDR3 length: 15 residues. The CDR3 nucleotides are TGTGCCAGCAGTTTACTGGGACAGGTACGCGATGAGCAGTTCTTC. This gives the protein CASSLLGQVRDEQFF.

The V call is TRBV27, the J call TRBJ1-1; D is uncertain. The CDR3 length is 12 residues. V shed 5 bases and J shed 3 bases, with 7 bases lying between them. Germline-derived CDR1 and CDR2 are MNHEY and SMNVEV (reference sequence). The CDR3 bases are TGTGCCAGCAGTCCTCGGGACACTGAAGCTTTCTTT. Translating gives CASSPRDTEAFF.

This clone has a single count. V gene TRBV11-3 combines with J gene TRBJ2-1, with TRBD2 identical over 11 bases. Germline CDR1 and CDR2: SGHNT and YENEEA. This CDR3 contains 20 residues. With 1 base clipped from V and 0 bases from J, the junction kept 11 bases outside the gene matches. CDR3 sequence: CASSLGGLAGGHLSYNEQFF. CDR3 nucleotide sequence: TGTGCCAGCAGCTTAGGCGGTCTAGCGGGGGGACACCTCTCCTACAATGAGCAGTTCTTC.

The rearrangement links TRBV7-9 to TRBJ1-5, with no clear D. Germline assignment: CDR1 SEHNR and CDR2 FQNEAQ (reference sequence). The CDR3 covers 14 residues. The ends were cut back, 1 base at V and 2 bases at J, with 6 bases in the middle. The CDR3 DNA is TGTGCCAGCAGCTTAGGAGATGGCAATCAGCCCCAGCATTTT. Translated, it gives CASSLGDGNQPQHF.

This CDR3 reads CATSTWTGQETQYF. CDR3 sequence (DNA): TGTGCCACCAGCACCTGGACAGGACAAGAGACCCAGTACTTC. The chain joins TRBV15 to TRBJ2-5; 7 bases agree with TRBD1. Germline V gene lookup returns CDR1 LNHNV and CDR2 YYDKDF (reference sequence). V was pared by 4 bases and J by 2 bases, with 4 bases of the junction left unmatched. This CDR3 is 14 amino acids long.